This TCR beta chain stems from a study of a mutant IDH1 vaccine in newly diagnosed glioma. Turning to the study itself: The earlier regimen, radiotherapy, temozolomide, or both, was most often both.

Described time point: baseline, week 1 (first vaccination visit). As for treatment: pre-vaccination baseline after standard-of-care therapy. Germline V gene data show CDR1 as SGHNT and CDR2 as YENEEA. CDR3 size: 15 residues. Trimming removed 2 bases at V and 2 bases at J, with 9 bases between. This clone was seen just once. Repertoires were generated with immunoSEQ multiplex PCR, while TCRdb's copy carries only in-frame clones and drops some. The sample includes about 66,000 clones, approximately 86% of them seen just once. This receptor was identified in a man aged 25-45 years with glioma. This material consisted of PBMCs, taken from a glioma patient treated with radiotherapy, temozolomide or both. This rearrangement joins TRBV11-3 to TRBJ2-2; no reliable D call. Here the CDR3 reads CASSLNVGNTGELFF. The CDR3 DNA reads TGTGCCAGCAGCTTAAACGTGGGTAACACCGGGGAGCTGTTTTTT.